These 3 T cell receptor beta chains share one sample of origin, sequenced in a study of T cell changes during pregnancy in multiple sclerosis. TCRdb's table, derived via immunoSEQ multiplex PCR, lists solely in-frame clones and lacks some. The data show around 60,000 clones, less than 95% seen once. The source was CD4+ T cells from peripheral blood mononuclear cells, collected after pregnancy. The receptors shown here come from a female donor in good health, enrolled as a control in a pregnancy study.

This clone is a singleton in its sample. The gene calls are TRBV5-1 and TRBJ1-4; the match to TRBD1 covers 7 bases. V was clipped by 0 bases and J by 3 bases; unmatched bases: 2. This CDR3 region has 15 residues. Germline values: CDR1 SGHRS, CDR2 YFSETQ. This chain's CDR3 is CASSLGDSSNEKLFF. The CDR3 DNA reads as TGCGCCAGCAGCTTGGGGGACAGTTCTAATGAAAAACTGTTTTTT.

The chain uses TRBV19 and TRBJ1-2, with D unresolved. With 11 bases removed from V and 4 bases from J, the gap between germline ends came to 20 bases. The germline V gene encodes CDR1 LNHDA and CDR2 SQIVND (reference sequence). This CDR3 region has 14 residues. CDR3 sequence reads: CASAVRPSPYGYTF. The DNA of the CDR3 is TGTGCCTCCGCGGTTCGACCATCCCCCTATGGCTACACCTTC.

The rearrangement uses TRBV6-5 and TRBJ2-5, with D perhaps TRBD2 (7 bases). The CDR3 has 16 residues. Germline loops: CDR1 MNHEY, CDR2 SVGAGI. The V end lost 1 base, the J end lost 2 bases, and 14 bases lay between the germline ends. The CDR3 protein is CASSYWGGGGQETQYF. CDR3 coding DNA: TGTGCCAGCAGTTACTGGGGGGGCGGAGGTCAAGAGACCCAGTACTTC.